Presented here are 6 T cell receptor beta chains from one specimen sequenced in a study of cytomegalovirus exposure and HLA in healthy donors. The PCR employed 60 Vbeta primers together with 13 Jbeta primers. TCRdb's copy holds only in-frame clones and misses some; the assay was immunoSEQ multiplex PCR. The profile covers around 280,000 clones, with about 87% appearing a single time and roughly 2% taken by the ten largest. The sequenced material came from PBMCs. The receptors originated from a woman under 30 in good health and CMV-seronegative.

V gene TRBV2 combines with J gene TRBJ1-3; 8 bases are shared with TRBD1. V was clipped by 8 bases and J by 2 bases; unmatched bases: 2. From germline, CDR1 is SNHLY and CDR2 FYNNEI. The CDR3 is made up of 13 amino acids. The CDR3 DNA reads TGTGCCAGCCGGACAGGGACTGGAAACACCATATATTTT. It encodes CASRTGTGNTIYF.

The CDR3 region has the DNA TGTGCCAGCAGCTCCCGGGACAGATCACCCTACGAGCAGTACTTC. This sequence encodes CASSSRDRSPYEQYF. V and J are TRBV5-6 and TRBJ2-7; 7 bases fit TRBD1. Germline CDR1 SGHDT, CDR2 YYEEEE. The CDR3 is 15 amino acids. Trimming took 3 bases from V and 2 from J; bases not matched to a gene: 8.

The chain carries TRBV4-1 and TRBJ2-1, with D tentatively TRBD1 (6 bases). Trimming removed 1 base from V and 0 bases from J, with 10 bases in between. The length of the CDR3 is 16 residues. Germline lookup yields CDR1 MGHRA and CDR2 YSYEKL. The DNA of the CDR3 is TGCGCCAGCAGCCAAGTCCAGGGGAGCTCCTACAATGAGCAGTTCTTC. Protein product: CASSQVQGSSYNEQFF.

CDR3 sequence (DNA): TGCGCCAGCAGCCAAGAAGATTCGGGGACAGGGGCCCCGGTCGGGACCCAGTACTTC. It translates to CASSQEDSGTGAPVGTQYF. The chain couples TRBV4-1 to TRBJ2-5; TRBD1 matches 10 bases. V was clipped by 0 bases and J by 7 bases; unmatched bases: 17. This CDR3 comprises 19 residues. Germline lookup yields CDR1 MGHRA and CDR2 YSYEKL.

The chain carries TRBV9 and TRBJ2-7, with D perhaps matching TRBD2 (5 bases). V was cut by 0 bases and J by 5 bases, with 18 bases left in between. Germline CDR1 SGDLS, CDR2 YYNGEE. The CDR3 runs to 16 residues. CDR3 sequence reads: CASSVDVSEVGDEQYF. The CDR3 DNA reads TGTGCCAGCAGCGTAGATGTCAGTGAGGTCGGGGACGAGCAGTACTTC.

The CDR3 region has the DNA TGCGCCAGCAGCTTGGCAGGGGAAGGCTCCTACGAGCAGTACTTC. Translation: CASSLAGEGSYEQYF. This rearrangement joins TRBV5-1 to TRBJ2-7; weak D call: TRBD1 (6 bases). Per the germline V gene, CDR1 is SGHRS and CDR2 is YFSETQ. V was pared by 0 bases and J by 0 bases, with 10 bases between. This CDR3 spans 15 amino acids.